These 23 T cell receptor beta chains were all obtained from the same sample, sequenced in a study of blood T cell repertoires in COVID-19 (TCRdb year 2020). The method was the immunoSEQ multiplex PCR assay. TCRdb stores this immuneACCESS table with in-frame sequences only. Part of the clones is absent; in the studies checked, under half of the shortfall reflects unresolved V genes, and no reason is known for the rest. For this sample the table gives some 120,000 clones, of which around 83% were detected only once. Clones ranked in the top ten supply approximately 16% of the sample. The material sequenced was peripheral blood. Receptors originate from a woman aged 45-60 years with acute or convalescent COVID-19.

This chain links TRBV18 with TRBJ1-2; TRBD1 might be the D (6 bases). From germline, CDR1 is KGHSH and CDR2 LQKENI. Trimming pared 2 bases from V and 7 bases from J, leaving 11 bases between. This CDR3 spans 13 amino acids. This CDR3 is CASSPGGEFGYTF. In DNA form, the CDR3 reads TGTGCCAGCTCACCAGGGGGCGAATTTGGCTACACCTTC.

This clone was recorded a few times. The chain has TRBV30 and TRBJ2-1; D might be TRBD2 (5 bases). The CDR3 consists of 13 residues. Trimming shortened V by 4 bases and J by 7 bases, and 14 bases separated the two germline ends. Looked up from germline, CDR1 is GTSNPN and CDR2 is SVGIG (reference sequence). The CDR3 region is CAWMRAGRNEQFF. DNA for the CDR3: TGTGCCTGGATGAGGGCAGGCCGAAATGAGCAGTTCTTC.

This rearrangement joins TRBV6-5 to TRBJ1-1; 7 bases fit TRBD1. The CDR3 extends over 15 amino acids. Germline V gene lookup returns CDR1 MNHEY and CDR2 SVGAGI. Losses at the gene ends were 8 bases for V and 4 bases for J; bases not matched to a gene: 13. Here the CDR3 reads CASQIRQGSSTEAFF. For the CDR3, the DNA is TGTGCCAGCCAGATTCGACAGGGTTCGAGCACTGAAGCTTTCTTT.

The J gene is TRBJ1-5, the V gene TRBV5-1; possible D gene TRBD1, 5 bases. There are 15 residues in the CDR3. Germline V gene data show CDR1 as SGHRS and CDR2 as YFSETQ. Trimming removed 0 bases from V and 3 bases from J, with 10 bases in between. The CDR3 coding sequence is TGCGCCAGCAGCTTGGATAGGGGCCCCAATCAGCCCCAGCATTTT. Encoded protein: CASSLDRGPNQPQHF.

The V call is TRBV19, the J call TRBJ1-6; 9 nucleotides align to TRBD1. The CDR3 is made up of 14 amino acids. The germline V gene has CDR1 LNHDA and CDR2 SQIVND (reference sequence). Trimming took 3 bases from V and 9 from J; bases not matched to a gene: 3. CDR3 DNA sequence: TGTGCCAGTAGTATCGAACAGGGGGCTTCACCCCTCCACTTT. Translating it yields CASSIEQGASPLHF.

V usage is TRBV5-1 and J usage is TRBJ2-7; D is perhaps TRBD1 (6 bases). The CDR3 consists of 13 residues. Looked up from germline, CDR1 is SGHRS and CDR2 is YFSETQ. Trimming took off 6 bases at V and 4 bases at J, with 14 bases between the two ends. CDR3 loop: CASNREYPYEQYF. The CDR3, as DNA: TGCGCCAGCAACAGGGAGTACCCTTACGAGCAGTACTTC. Together with reference TRBV5-1 and TRBJ2-7, the CDR3 gives the full variable domain: KAGVTQTPRYLIKTRGQQVTLSCSPISGHRSVSWYQQTPGQGLQFLFEYFSETQRNKGNFPGRFSGRQFSNSRSEMNVSTLELGDSALYLCASNREYPYEQYFGPGTRLTVT.

This clone was seen ten or more times. The chain carries TRBV25-1 and TRBJ2-1; 12 bases match TRBD2. The CDR3 runs 18 residues. The V segment lost 6 bases and the J segment 1 base; nucleotides outside the gene matches: 10. The germline V gene encodes CDR1 MGHDK and CDR2 SYGVNS. CDR3 nucleotides: TGTGCCAGCAGGGGCACGCTAGCGGGGGGGTATTCCTACAATGAGCAGTTCTTC. Amino acids: CASRGTLAGGYSYNEQFF.

The chain couples TRBV12-3 or TRBV12-4 to TRBJ1-3; 8 nucleotides align to TRBD1. The CDR3 sequence is 13 residues long. The junction had 5 bases not matched to a gene; V was cut back by 10 bases and J by 3 bases. The CDR3 here is CAIRQGFGNTIYF. In DNA form, the CDR3 reads TGTGCCATTCGACAGGGGTTTGGAAACACCATATATTTT.

The table lists this clone with a count of one. The genes are TRBV9 and TRBJ1-3; perhaps TRBD1 as D (5 bases). CDR1 and CDR2 (germline): SGDLS, YYNGEE. V was shortened by 3 bases and J by 0 bases, with 7 bases between the two germline ends. The CDR3 contains 14 residues. The CDR3 is CASSADTSGNTIYF. The CDR3 region has the DNA TGTGCCAGCAGCGCGGACACCTCTGGAAACACCATATATTTT.

The gene calls are TRBV30 and TRBJ1-2; no firm D call. Between the trimmed V and J ends, which lost 0 bases and 5 bases, there was a span of 19 bases. The germline gives CDR1 GTSNPN, CDR2 SVGIG (reference sequence). This CDR3 is 16 amino acids long. The DNA of the CDR3 is TGTGCCTGGAGTGTATGGGCAGGCGGACTGGATTATGGCTACACCTTC. Protein product: CAWSVWAGGLDYGYTF.

The rearrangement links TRBV10-1 to TRBJ1-5; 7 positions match TRBD1. This CDR3 has 21 amino acids. The V gene end was trimmed by 2 bases and the J gene end by 4 bases; junction bases not matched to a gene: 23. The germline CDR1 and CDR2 sequences are WNHNN and SYGVQD (reference sequence). In nucleotides, the CDR3 is TGCGCCAGCAGTGAGCAGACAGGGAACCGTCAAACCCCACGACTAAATCAGCCCCAGCATTTT. Translation: CASSEQTGNRQTPRLNQPQHF.

The chain employs TRBV10-3 and TRBJ1-5; D remains unclear. Germline V CDR1 and CDR2: ENHRY, SYGVKD. CDR3 size: 13 residues. The germline V and J ends were trimmed by 10 bases and 6 bases, with 16 bases remaining between them. The CDR3 DNA reads TGTGCCAACTCCGAATCCCAGGCTCAGCCCCAGCATTTT. This gives the protein CANSESQAQPQHF.

The rearrangement uses TRBV11-3 and TRBJ1-5; D is ambiguous. The germline V gene encodes CDR1 SGHNT and CDR2 YENEEA. With 1 base removed from V and 6 bases from J, the gap between germline ends came to 13 bases. CDR3 length: 15 residues. For the CDR3, the DNA is TGTGCCAGCAGCTTAGCCGAGGAAAACGGTCAGCCCCAGCATTTT. Translating gives CASSLAEENGQPQHF.

The CDR3: CASSYRDSRDEQYF. The CDR3 bases are TGTGCCAGCAGTTACAGGGACAGCCGGGACGAGCAGTACTTC. The chain carries TRBV6-6 and TRBJ2-7, with 7 bases aligning to TRBD1. The CDR3 loop spans 14 amino acids. V lost 2 bases and J lost 5; bases outside the gene matches: 6. CDR1 and CDR2 (germline): MNHNY, SVGAGI (reference sequence).

CDR3 in DNA: TGTGCCAGCAGTAACCCGGACAGGGGGGTGACAGATACGCAGTATTTT. Its protein product is CASSNPDRGVTDTQYF. The genes are TRBV6-2 or TRBV6-3 and TRBJ2-3, with 10 bases lining up with TRBD1. Germline CDR1 and CDR2: MNHEY and SVGEGT. The length of the CDR3 is 16 residues. V gave up 5 bases and J gave up 3 bases; unmatched junction bases: 8.

The genes are TRBV5-5 and TRBJ2-7; 8 nucleotides align to TRBD1. Trimming at V came to 4 bases and at J to 5 bases, leaving 8 bases not matched to a gene. CDR3 length: 14 residues. Per germline, CDR1 SGHKS and CDR2 YYEKEE (reference sequence). The chain's CDR3 is CASSPGQANDEQYF. CDR3 nucleotides: TGTGCCAGCAGCCCGGGACAGGCTAACGACGAGCAGTACTTC.

The chain joins TRBV2 to TRBJ2-7; tentatively, D is TRBD1 (6 bases). Germline V lookup: CDR1 SNHLY, CDR2 FYNNEI. V gave up 10 bases and J gave up 2 bases, with 12 bases separating them. The CDR3 is 12 residues long. CDR3 bases: TGTGCCACCCTGGACAGCGCCTACGAGCAGTACTTC. Translated: CATLDSAYEQYF.

V and J are TRBV5-1 and TRBJ2-1; tentative D call: TRBD1 (5 bases). The CDR3 loop spans 15 amino acids. Germline loops: CDR1 SGHRS, CDR2 YFSETQ. Trimming removed 0 bases at V and 2 bases at J, with 9 bases between. The DNA of the CDR3 is TGCGCCAGCAGCTTGGCCGACAGTCCCTACAATGAGCAGTTCTTC. This sequence encodes CASSLADSPYNEQFF.

The chain carries TRBV6-1 and TRBJ2-3, with 7 bases lining up with TRBD2. Germline V gene sequence: CDR1 MNHNS, CDR2 SASEGT. V was clipped by 4 bases and J by 2 bases; unmatched bases: 15. This CDR3 is 18 amino acids long. The CDR3 DNA is TGTGCCAGCAGTGCACTAGCGACAACCGGGGGTAACACAGATACGCAGTATTTT. Its protein is CASSALATTGGNTDTQYF.

V and J are TRBV7-9 and TRBJ2-1, with 8 bases fitting TRBD1. Per the germline V gene, CDR1 is SEHNR and CDR2 is FQNEAQ (reference sequence). The CDR3 covers 17 residues. Trimming took 4 bases from V and 0 from J; bases not matched to a gene: 8. Written as DNA, the CDR3 is TGTGCCAGCAGCTCGAGGACAGGGTCTCCCTCCTACAATGAGCAGTTCTTC. This translates into CASSSRTGSPSYNEQFF.

V gene TRBV5-1 combines with J gene TRBJ1-1, with 7 positions matching TRBD1. The CDR3 covers 14 residues. CDR1 and CDR2 from the germline V gene are SGHRS and YFSETQ. The V gene end was trimmed by 0 bases and the J gene end by 3 bases; junction bases not matched to a gene: 2. The CDR3 DNA follows: TGCGCCAGCAGCTTGGTTACAGGGGACACTGAAGCTTTCTTT. Its protein product is CASSLVTGDTEAFF.

This clone was detected a few times. For the CDR3, the DNA is TGTGCCAGCAGTTACTCCCTCTGGACAGCGAACACTGAAGCTTTCTTT. Residues: CASSYSLWTANTEAFF. The chain combines TRBV6-2 or TRBV6-3 with TRBJ1-1; possibly TRBD1 for D (6 bases). CDR3 length: 16 residues. Germline values: CDR1 MNHEY, CDR2 SVGEGT. The V end was cut by 0 bases, the J end by 1 base, with 12 bases between.

The V gene is TRBV2, the J gene TRBJ1-1, with D possibly TRBD1 on 5 matching bases. V gave up 6 bases and J gave up 5 bases, with 19 bases separating them. The CDR3 runs to 15 residues. Germline CDR1 and CDR2: SNHLY and FYNNEI. CDR3 region: CASRESHQGGTEAFF. The DNA for the CDR3 is TGTGCCAGCAGGGAAAGTCATCAGGGAGGTACTGAAGCTTTCTTT.